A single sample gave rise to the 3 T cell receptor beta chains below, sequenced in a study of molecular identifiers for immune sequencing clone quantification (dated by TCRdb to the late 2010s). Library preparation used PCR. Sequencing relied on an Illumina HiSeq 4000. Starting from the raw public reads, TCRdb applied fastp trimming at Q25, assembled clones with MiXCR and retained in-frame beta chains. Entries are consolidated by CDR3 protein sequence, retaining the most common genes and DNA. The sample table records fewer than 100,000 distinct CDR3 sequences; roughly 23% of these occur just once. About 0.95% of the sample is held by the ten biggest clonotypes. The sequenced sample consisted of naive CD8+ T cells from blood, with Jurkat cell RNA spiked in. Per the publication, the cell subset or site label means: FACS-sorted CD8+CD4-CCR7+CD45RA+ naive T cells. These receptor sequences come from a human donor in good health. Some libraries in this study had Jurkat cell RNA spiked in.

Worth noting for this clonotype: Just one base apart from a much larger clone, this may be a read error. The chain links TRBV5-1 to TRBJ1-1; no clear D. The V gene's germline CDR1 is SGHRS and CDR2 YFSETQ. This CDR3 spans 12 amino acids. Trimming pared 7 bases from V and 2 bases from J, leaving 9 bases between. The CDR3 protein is CASGQTNTEAFF. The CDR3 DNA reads TGCGCCAGCGGTCAAACTAACACTGAAGCTTTCTTT.

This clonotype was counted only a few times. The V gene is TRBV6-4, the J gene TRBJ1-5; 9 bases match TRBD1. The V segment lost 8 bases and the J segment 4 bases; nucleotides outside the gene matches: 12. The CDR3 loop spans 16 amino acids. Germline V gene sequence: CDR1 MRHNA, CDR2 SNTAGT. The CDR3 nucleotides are TGTGCCAGCTCGGTGCGGACAGGGGAGAAGAATCAGCCCCAGCATTTT. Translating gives CASSVRTGEKNQPQHF.

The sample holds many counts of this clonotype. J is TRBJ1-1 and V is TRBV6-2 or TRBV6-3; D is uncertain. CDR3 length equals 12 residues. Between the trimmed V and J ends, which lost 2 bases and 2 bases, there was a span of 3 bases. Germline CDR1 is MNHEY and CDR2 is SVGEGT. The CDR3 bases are TGTGCCAGCAGTTACATCAACACTGAAGCTTTCTTT. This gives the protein CASSYINTEAFF.